This T cell receptor (beta chain) originates from a study of beta chain features in type 1 diabetes (dated by TCRdb to between 2017 and 2018). Concerning the study at large: Patients and healthy donors did not differ in mean age, gender distribution, total cell number or subset yield. A total of some 110 million sorted cells were examined across all samples, and the number of cells per subset was strongly correlated with RNA yield. The study compared the TCRB repertoires of sorted circulating CD4+ T cell subsets in recently diagnosed type 1 diabetes patients with those in matched healthy donors. Whereas all 28 donors provided naive and central memory subsets, regulatory and stem cell-like memory subsets were isolated from just 8 patients and roughly eight healthy donors. Beyond this particular receptor, the publication reports: HLA sub-analyses involved small numbers of individuals, so any influence of HLA type on TCRB rearrangement remained unresolved. Shorter templates might be favored by PCR, yet because patient and control samples were amplified and corrected together, any such skew would affect both groups equally. At VDJ recombination sites, patients with type 1 diabetes made fewer insertions and deleted more nucleotides, a pattern implying thymic rearrangement abnormalities. Type 1 diabetes patients showed a moderate but significant shortening of TCRB CDR3 length in all four CD4+ subsets. Because cDNA rather than genomic DNA was sequenced, highly expressing activated cells could have been over-represented, although no difference in activation and CD3 levels was found between groups. Naive, central memory and regulatory TCRB repertoires appeared to be more alike among patients than among healthy donors.

To note about this clone: What this receptor recognizes is not known. Per-base quality was not reported, and no clone a single base away is much larger than it.

Each donor gave one peripheral blood draw, averaging roughly 120 mL, which was collected into heparinised tubes. A BD FACSAria II was used to sort naive, central memory, regulatory and stem cell-like memory CD4+ T cells with a panel that included CD45RO, CCR7, CD25, CD127, CD95 and CD27. Every sorted population had a purity above 98%. PBMCs were isolated right away by Lymphoprep density gradient centrifugation and were stained directly, without culture. So that batch effects would be minimized, each experiment stained and sorted samples in pairs, pairing one healthy donor with one patient. The entire isolated RNA was reverse transcribed using the High Capacity cDNA Reverse Transcription Kit, and thus expressed TCRB transcripts were sequenced. Deep immunoSEQ sequencing was applied to naive, central memory and regulatory T cell samples, giving an average of roughly 3.5 million total reads per sample. Sorted cells were lysed in RLT buffer, and RNA was extracted using DNase-treated RNeasy Micro or Mini kits according to cell number. To prevent cross-contamination, each cell subset was processed individually, whereas patient and healthy donor samples were processed jointly. The immunoSEQ multiplex PCR was used to amplify TCRB sequences from cDNA, generating 87-bp fragments that spanned the CDR3 region. Sequencing of the amplicons was performed on the Illumina HiSeq platform. Under the source paper's analysis protocol: PCR bias was computationally corrected using synthetic template baselines, reads within Hamming distance 2 were collapsed, and singletons that could not be merged were discarded. Reads were aligned to IMGT to assign V, D and J genes, CDR3 length, and insertions or deletions at six rearrangement sites. Within each subset, clonotype counts were normalized to sorted cell number, after which true diversity and Gini coefficients were computed with the tcR R package. Repertoire sharing was quantified using the overlap coefficient calculated on TCRB nucleotide sequences. Out-of-frame TCRB sequences from naive cells were analyzed as a proxy for the pre-selection repertoire. TCRdb limited this immuneACCESS table to in-frame rearrangements with V and J called. A share of clones is missing; checked studies link under half to unresolved V genes, and the rest is unexplained. The V and J calls and clone size are taken from that table; D and trimming were inferred from the DNA. The sample table contains a few hundred thousand clones; only one count was recorded for around 15% of them. The ten largest account for 0.085% of the sample.

The receptor was derived from a man aged 25 to 40 with type 1 diabetes. Sequenced input: naive CD4+ T cells from blood. The sample's cell subset or site, from its label and the paper: true naive CD4+ T cells.

CDR3 loop: CASSVAGSGTSGYNEQFF. The DNA sequence reads TGTGCCAGCAGCGTAGCTGGATCCGGGACTAGCGGATACAATGAGCAGTTCTTC. The V and J genes are TRBV9 and TRBJ2-1; TRBD2 lines up with 11 middle nucleotides. The CDR3 sequence holds 18 residues, the cysteine and phenylalanine included. The only DNA kept is the CDR3, 54 bases in frame from the first base. V trim: 0 bases; J trim: 4 bases; unmatched bases: 9. CDR1 and CDR2 (SGDLS, YYNGEE) derive from the germline V gene.